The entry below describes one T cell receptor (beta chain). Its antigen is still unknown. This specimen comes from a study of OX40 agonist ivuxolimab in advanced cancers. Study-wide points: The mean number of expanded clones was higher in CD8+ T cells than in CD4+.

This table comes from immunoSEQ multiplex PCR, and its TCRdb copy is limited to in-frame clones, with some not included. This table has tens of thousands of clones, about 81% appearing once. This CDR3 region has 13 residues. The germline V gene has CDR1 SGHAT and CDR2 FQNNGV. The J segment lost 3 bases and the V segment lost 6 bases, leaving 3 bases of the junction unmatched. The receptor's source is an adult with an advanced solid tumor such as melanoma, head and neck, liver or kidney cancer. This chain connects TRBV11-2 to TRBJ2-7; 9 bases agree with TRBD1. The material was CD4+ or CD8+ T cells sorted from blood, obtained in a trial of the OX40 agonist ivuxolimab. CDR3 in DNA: TGTGCCAGCAGGGTGACAGGGGGCTACGAGCAGTACTTC. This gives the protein CASRVTGGYEQYF.